Listed here are 21 T cell receptor beta chains from one sample, sequenced in a study of control samples from healthy donors and cancer patients. The protocol was immunoSEQ multiplex PCR, while the TCRdb copy is restricted to in-frame clones and leaves out a portion. The table has some 97,000 clones, about 90% seen once. Sequenced sample: blood. All receptors derive from a woman in her 50s in good health.

The gene calls are TRBV20-1 and TRBJ2-1; D is perhaps TRBD1 or TRBD2 (6 bases each). The ends were cut back, 5 bases at V and 9 bases at J, with 11 bases in the middle. Germline V gene data show CDR1 as DFQATT and CDR2 as SNEGSKA (reference sequence). This CDR3 comprises 11 residues. This chain's CDR3 is CSASKGGEQFF. The CDR3 bases are TGCAGTGCTTCTAAGGGGGGTGAGCAGTTCTTC.

J is TRBJ2-7 and V is TRBV9; D may be TRBD1 (6 bases). The V and J ends lost 3 bases and 6 bases respectively, with 13 bases between them. Germline CDR1 is SGDLS and CDR2 is YYNGEE. The length of the CDR3 is 13 residues. CDR3 in amino acids: CASSAGDRSEQYF. The CDR3 bases are TGTGCCAGCAGCGCCGGTGACAGGTCCGAGCAGTACTTC.

This clone turned up a few times. CDR3 in DNA: TGTGCCAGCAGCCAACTTCTAGTGAATGAGCAGTTCTTC. This sequence encodes CASSQLLVNEQFF. This chain joins TRBV14 and TRBJ2-1, with no clear D. The CDR3 covers 13 residues. V was trimmed by 2 bases and J by 7 bases, leaving 9 bases between them. In germline, CDR1 is SGHDN, CDR2 FVKESK. Looking up the rest from reference TRBV14 and TRBJ2-1 gives the full variable domain: EAGVTQFPSHSVIEKGQTVTLRCDPISGHDNLYWYRRVMGKEIKFLLHFVKESKQDESGMPNNRFLAERTGGTYSTLKVQPAELEDSGVYFCASSQLLVNEQFFGPGTRLTVL.

The rearrangement links TRBV7-7 to TRBJ2-5; weak D call: TRBD1 (6 bases). Germline-derived CDR1 and CDR2 are SSHAT and FNYEAQ (reference sequence). V shed 5 bases and J shed 4 bases, with 23 bases lying between them. This CDR3 comprises 17 residues. As DNA, the CDR3 is TGTGCCAGCAGCCAAACCCTATTTTCAGGGGTTTTAGAGACCCAGTACTTC. Translation: CASSQTLFSGVLETQYF.

The chain combines TRBV28 with TRBJ2-7, with no clear D. The V gene lost 2 bases and the J gene lost 6 bases, with 11 bases spanning the gap. The CDR3 is 13 amino acids. Per the germline V gene, CDR1 is MDHEN and CDR2 is SYDVKM. CDR3 protein: CASSLTRALEQYV. CDR3 DNA sequence: TGTGCCAGCAGTTTAACCCGGGCCCTCGAGCAGTACGTC.

The chain combines TRBV5-4 with TRBJ2-1; no reliable D call. The CDR3 has 11 residues. The germline CDR1 and CDR2 sequences are SGHNT and YYREEE (reference sequence). V was shortened by 3 bases and J by 7 bases, with 5 bases between the two germline ends. The CDR3 loop is CASSSPNEQFF. The CDR3, as DNA: TGTGCCAGCAGCTCACCGAATGAGCAGTTCTTC. Full variable domain (rest looked up from reference TRBV5-4 and TRBJ2-1): ETGVTQSPTHLIKTRGQQVTLRCSSQSGHNTVSWYQQALGQGPQFIFQYYREEENGRGNFPPRFSGLQFPNYSSELNVNALELDDSALYLCASSSPNEQFFGPGTRLTVL.

The rearrangement uses TRBV2 and TRBJ2-7; D tentatively reads TRBD1 or TRBD2 (5 bases each). Looked up from germline, CDR1 is SNHLY and CDR2 is FYNNEI. V was cut by 3 bases and J by 2 bases, with 8 bases left in between. The CDR3 has 13 amino acids. The CDR3 DNA reads TGTGCCAGCAGTGATGTGGGGGCCTACGAGCAGTACTTC. Translating it yields CASSDVGAYEQYF. Variable domain in full (rest from reference TRBV2 and TRBJ2-7): EPEVTQTPSHQVTQMGQEVILRCVPISNHLYFYWYRQILGQKVEFLVSFYNNEISEKSEIFDDQFSVERPDGSNFTLKIRSTKLEDSAMYFCASSDVGAYEQYFGPGTRLTVT.

The gene calls are TRBV2 and TRBJ1-2; D gene ambiguous. From germline, CDR1 is SNHLY and CDR2 FYNNEI. The V gene lost 3 bases and the J gene lost 3 bases, with 14 bases spanning the gap. CDR3 length: 15 amino acids. CDR3 coding DNA: TGTGCCAGCAGTGATTTTGGACGTTTGGACTATGGCTACACCTTC. Translation: CASSDFGRLDYGYTF.

This CDR3 reads CASTVTSVEETQYF. CDR3 DNA: TGTGCCAGCACCGTGACTAGCGTAGAAGAGACCCAGTACTTC. The V and J genes are TRBV7-2 and TRBJ2-5; 8 bases line up with TRBD2. V lost 7 bases, J lost 3 bases, and 7 bases stayed unmatched. CDR1 and CDR2 (germline): SGHTA, FQGNSA. The CDR3 runs to 14 residues.

This rearrangement joins TRBV7-2 to TRBJ2-1, with 9 bases identical to TRBD2. V lost 1 base to trimming and J lost 7 bases; unmatched junction nucleotides: 8. This CDR3 is 16 amino acids long. Germline V gives CDR1 SGHTA, CDR2 FQGNSA. The chain's CDR3 is CASSLVAAGGPNEQFF. In DNA, the CDR3 is TGTGCCAGCAGCTTAGTAGCCGCGGGGGGGCCAAATGAGCAGTTCTTC.

The chain joins TRBV5-1 to TRBJ2-2, with D possibly matching TRBD2 (6 bases). The CDR3 is 17 residues long. V gave up 3 bases and J gave up 6 bases, with 21 bases separating them. Germline CDR1 SGHRS, CDR2 YFSETQ. The CDR3 DNA reads TGCGCCAGCAGCTGGAACATTCTTGGCGGGAATGCCGGGGAGCTGTTTTTT. Its translation: CASSWNILGGNAGELFF.

The chain combines TRBV6-5 with TRBJ2-3; tentative D call: TRBD2 (5 bases). CDR3 length: 11 amino acids. The V and J ends lost 11 bases and 5 bases respectively, with 11 bases between them. CDR1 MNHEY and CDR2 SVGAGI come from the germline V gene. In DNA, the CDR3 is TGTGCCGGCGGAGGATTAGATACGCAGTATTTT. This codes for CAGGGLDTQYF.

This clone came up once. The chain couples TRBV19 to TRBJ2-7, with D possibly being TRBD1 (6 bases). Germline V CDR1 and CDR2: LNHDA, SQIVND (reference sequence). V was shortened by 1 base and J by 3 bases, with 13 bases between the two germline ends. This CDR3 is built from 15 residues. CDR3 sequence (DNA): TGTGCCAGTAGTATAGGGTTAGGACAGCGCTACGAGCAGTACTTC. Translated: CASSIGLGQRYEQYF.

The chain carries TRBV27 and TRBJ1-2; D is uncertain. The V gene's germline CDR1 is MNHEY and CDR2 SMNVEV (reference sequence). The CDR3 has 13 amino acids. The V and J ends lost 5 bases and 4 bases respectively, with 11 bases between them. In DNA form, the CDR3 reads TGTGCCAGCAGTCCCCGGACGGGCTATGGCTACACCTTC. Amino acids: CASSPRTGYGYTF.

The chain uses TRBV18 and TRBJ1-5; D not certain. This CDR3 has 13 amino acids. The germline gives CDR1 KGHSH, CDR2 LQKENI. The V and J ends lost 8 bases and 5 bases respectively, with 13 bases between them. The CDR3 sequence: CASAREEDQPQHF. The CDR3 DNA is TGTGCCAGCGCCCGGGAAGAGGATCAGCCCCAGCATTTT.

This clone was seen only once. The V gene is TRBV3-1 (or the pseudogene TRBV3-2), the J gene TRBJ1-2; D unresolved. The V end was cut by 0 bases, the J end by 7 bases, with 21 bases between. The CDR3 has 17 residues. CDR1 and CDR2 (germline): LGHDT, YNNKEL (reference sequence). The chain's CDR3 is CASSQEITVKGRSGYTF. The CDR3 nucleotides read TGTGCCAGCAGCCAAGAGATAACGGTGAAAGGGAGGAGTGGCTACACCTTC.

The chain uses TRBV7-3 and TRBJ1-4; 7 nucleotides align to TRBD1. This CDR3 region has 17 residues. Trimming took 0 bases from V and 1 from J; bases not matched to a gene: 5. The V gene's germline CDR1 is SGHTA and CDR2 FQGTGA. This CDR3 is CASSLTATGKTNEKLFF. The DNA for the CDR3 is TGTGCCAGCAGCTTAACGGCGACAGGGAAAACTAATGAAAAACTGTTTTTT.

The V and J genes are TRBV7-9 and TRBJ2-2; D gene unclear. The CDR3 covers 16 residues. CDR1 SEHNR and CDR2 FQNEAQ come from the germline V gene (reference sequence). V was pared by 4 bases and J by 0 bases, with 12 bases between. In DNA form, the CDR3 reads TGTGCCAGCAGCTCCGGACCCCTTTCGAACACCGGGGAGCTGTTTTTT. This encodes CASSSGPLSNTGELFF.

The chain carries TRBV2 and TRBJ2-5; 9 bases are shared with TRBD2. Unmatched junction bases numbered 23, after V lost 7 bases and J lost 5 bases. CDR1 is SNHLY, CDR2 FYNNEI, per germline. The CDR3 sequence is 19 residues long. CDR3 region: CASKVVVGGGASNRETQYF. For the CDR3, the DNA is TGTGCCAGCAAGGTCGTTGTTGGCGGGGGGGCTTCTAATCGGGAGACCCAGTACTTC.

V and J are TRBV13 and TRBJ1-1; D gene ambiguous. Germline V CDR1 and CDR2: PRHDT, FYEKMQ (reference sequence). V lost 5 bases and J lost 4, with 17 bases in between. The CDR3 runs 15 residues. In nucleotides, the CDR3 is TGTGCCAGCAGCATCCTTTCCGGGCAAGTCACTGAAGCTTTCTTT. Amino acids: CASSILSGQVTEAFF.

This chain connects TRBV7-9 to TRBJ2-7; perhaps TRBD1 as D (6 bases). The germline V and J ends were trimmed by 5 bases and 2 bases, with 13 bases remaining between them. CDR3 length: 14 residues. Germline V gene lookup returns CDR1 SEHNR and CDR2 FQNEAQ (reference sequence). The CDR3 sequence is CASSRWTDPYEQYV. The CDR3 DNA sequence: TGTGCCAGCAGCCGATGGACAGATCCCTACGAGCAGTACGTC.